The text below deals with one T cell receptor (beta chain). This entry is derived from a study of cytomegalovirus exposure and HLA in healthy donors. Study information: As an earlier analysis found, 150 million to 200 million T cells yielded 95 million to 130 million unique TCR beta sequences.

60 Vbeta and 13 Jbeta primers were used in PCR. Clones were read by immunoSEQ multiplex PCR, and TCRdb kept only the in-frame ones, dropping some. The sample consists of 150,000 to 200,000 clones, around 77% of them appearing once. CDR3 length: 15 amino acids. Looked up from germline, CDR1 is SGHDN and CDR2 is FVKESK. Trimming cost V 4 bases and J 5 bases; bases outside gene matches: 6. The receptor comes from a woman in her forties in good health and CMV-seronegative. Sequenced input: PBMCs. J is TRBJ2-1 and V is TRBV14; 9 nucleotides match TRBD2. CDR3 sequence reads: CASSPLAGVNNEQFF. CDR3 DNA sequence: TGTGCCAGCAGCCCCTTAGCGGGGGTAAACAATGAGCAGTTCTTC.